This TCR beta chain derives from a study of T cells in Graves' hyperthyroidism and ophthalmopathy. Study outcomes and limitations: Median prediction lead before ophthalmopathy onset was 5.5 to 7 months with the model.

About this clonotype: What it binds is unknown.

Amplified regions were TCR beta CDR3 sequences from RNA transcripts. A set of HTBI primers served as the primers for a first-round RT-PCR of the TCR CDR3. From the multiplex PCR reads, TCRdb called clonotypes with MiXCR, one entry per CDR3 protein. The sample includes just over 550,000 distinct CDR3 sequences, around 42% of them seen just once. Lactation, pregnancy, other autoimmune disease or uncontrolled infection excluded patients. J lost 6 bases, V lost 5 bases, and 12 bases had no gene match. The length of the CDR3 is 16 residues. Germline V gene sequence: CDR1 SGHTA, CDR2 FQGNSA. The TCR originated in a woman aged 18-29 years with Graves' hyperthyroidism. What was sequenced was peripheral blood or thyroid tissue (not recorded which). This chain uses TRBV7-2 with TRBJ2-2, with TRBD2 matching over 7 bases. The CDR3 is CASSPRGSLDAGELFF. CDR3 nucleotide sequence: TGTGCCAGCAGCCCGCGGGGGTCCTTAGACGCCGGGGAGCTGTTTTTT.